This entry is about one TCR beta chain. This CDR3 is 15 amino acids long. Germline loops: CDR1 MGHRA, CDR2 YSYEKL. V shed 2 bases and J 5 bases; nucleotides not matched to a gene: 8. This specimen comes from a study of blood T cell repertoires in COVID-19. Authors' methods: Amplification with reference gene primers provided the estimates of nucleated cell counts. Libraries were prepared by immunoSEQ multiplex PCR; TCRdb keeps only in-frame clonotypes and omits some of them. That table gives V, J and clone size, and the DNA gave D and trimming. The profile shows about 260,000 clones, more than 90% of them singletons.

Sequencing input: peripheral blood. This sequence joins TRBV4-1 and TRBJ2-5, with TRBD2 identical over 7 bases. The receptor comes from a person aged 18 to 30 with COVID-19, enrolled during active disease. CDR3: CASSQLLAEWETQYF. The CDR3 DNA reads as TGCGCCAGCAGCCAACTGCTAGCGGAGTGGGAGACCCAGTACTTC.